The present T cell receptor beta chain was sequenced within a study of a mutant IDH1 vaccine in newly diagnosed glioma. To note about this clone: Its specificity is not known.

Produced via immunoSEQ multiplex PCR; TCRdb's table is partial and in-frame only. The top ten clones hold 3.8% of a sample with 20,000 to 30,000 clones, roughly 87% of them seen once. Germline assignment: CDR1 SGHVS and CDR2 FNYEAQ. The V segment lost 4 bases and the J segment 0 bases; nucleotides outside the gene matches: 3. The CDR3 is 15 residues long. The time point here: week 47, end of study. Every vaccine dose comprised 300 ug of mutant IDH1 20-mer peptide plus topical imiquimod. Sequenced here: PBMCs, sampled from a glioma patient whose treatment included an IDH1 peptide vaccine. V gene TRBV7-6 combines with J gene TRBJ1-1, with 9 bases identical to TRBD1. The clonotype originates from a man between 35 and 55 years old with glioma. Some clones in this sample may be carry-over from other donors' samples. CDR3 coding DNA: TGTGCCAGCAGCTCCGGACAGGGGTTGAACACTGAAGCTTTCTTT. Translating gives CASSSGQGLNTEAFF.